The following is a T cell receptor beta chain sequence with its context. With 4 bases removed from V and 11 bases from J, the gap between germline ends came to 14 bases. The CDR3 runs to 12 residues. Germline CDR1 is SGHDT and CDR2 is YYEEEE. This record comes from a study of blood T cell repertoires in COVID-19. Libraries were prepared by immunoSEQ multiplex PCR; TCRdb keeps only in-frame clonotypes and omits some of them. This sample has about 69,000 clones, with 85% found just once. The V call is TRBV5-6, the J call TRBJ2-3; D is possibly TRBD2 (5 bases). This TCR derives from a man aged 80 or over with acute or convalescent COVID-19. The sample comprised peripheral blood. The CDR3: CASSRTGGGQYF. The CDR3 coding sequence is TGTGCCAGCAGCCGGACCGGAGGCGGGCAGTATTTT.